Below are 30 T cell receptor beta chains sequenced from a single sample in a study of identical twins. One entry per CDR3 protein, called by TCRdb with MiXCR from the 5' RACE reads. The sample has nearly 250,000 distinct CDR3 sequences, around 7% seen once. This same sample was also taken into another study, of yellow fever vaccine responses in identical twins.

Source material: memory (CD45RO+) T cells sorted from blood. The receptors originated from a woman between 18 and 30 years old in good health.

The sample holds many counts of this clonotype. This rearrangement joins TRBV5-5 to TRBJ2-4, with D uncertain. Trimming removed 0 bases from V and 9 bases from J, with 10 bases in between. The CDR3 runs to 13 residues. Looked up from germline, CDR1 is SGHKS and CDR2 is YYEKEE (reference sequence). The CDR3: CASSLGTVSIQYF. The CDR3 DNA sequence: TGTGCCAGCAGCTTGGGGACGGTTTCCATTCAGTACTTC.

This clonotype was recorded at least ten times. The gene calls are TRBV20-1 and TRBJ2-3, with TRBD2 matching 10 bases. Germline CDR1 and CDR2: DFQATT and SNEGSKA (reference sequence). The CDR3 has 15 amino acids. V lost 2 bases, J lost 2 bases, and 4 bases stayed unmatched. The CDR3 is CSARSTSGPTDTQYF. The CDR3 bases are TGCAGTGCTAGATCGACTAGCGGGCCCACAGATACGCAGTATTTT.

The chain links TRBV12-3 or TRBV12-4 to TRBJ2-1; D unresolved. V lost 1 base, J lost 4 bases, and 5 bases lay in between. The CDR3 length is 13 residues. DNA of the CDR3: TGTGCCAGCAGTTTAGTCGAATACAATGAGCAGTTCTTC. This codes for CASSLVEYNEQFF.

This clonotype appeared many times. The CDR3 spells CATRDGPENTEAFF. As DNA, the CDR3 is TGCGCCACCCGCGATGGGCCGGAGAACACTGAAGCTTTCTTT. The V call is TRBV5-1, the J call TRBJ1-1; D gene ambiguous. Germline V lookup: CDR1 SGHRS, CDR2 YFSETQ. The CDR3 contains 14 residues. V lost 9 bases to trimming and J lost 1 base, with 16 bases between them.

CDR3 coding DNA: TGTGCCAGCACCCCCGTAAGGGACGGGGAGCAGTTCTTC. It is translated as CASTPVRDGEQFF. V and J are TRBV27 and TRBJ2-1; perhaps D is TRBD1 or TRBD2 (5 bases each). Trimming removed 7 bases at V and 10 bases at J, with 17 bases between. Germline V gene lookup returns CDR1 MNHEY and CDR2 SMNVEV (reference sequence). The CDR3 totals 13 residues.

This clonotype was counted a few times. The chain uses TRBV19 and TRBJ2-2, with D hard to call. Germline CDR1 and CDR2: LNHDA and SQIVND (reference sequence). Between the trimmed V and J ends, which lost 8 bases and 0 bases, there was a span of 10 bases. The CDR3 totals 14 residues. The CDR3 DNA follows: TGTGCCAGTGAAGGACCCACGAACACCGGGGAGCTGTTTTTT. This translates into CASEGPTNTGELFF.

The V gene is TRBV20-1, the J gene TRBJ2-7; the match to TRBD2 covers 9 bases. Germline V gene data show CDR1 as DFQATT and CDR2 as SNEGSKA (reference sequence). The CDR3 has 15 amino acids. J gave up 5 bases and V 2 bases, and 10 bases lay outside the gene matches. The CDR3 loop is CSARPLGGRAHEQYF. CDR3 coding DNA: TGCAGTGCTAGACCCCTTGGCGGGAGGGCCCACGAGCAGTACTTC.

The gene calls are TRBV7-8 and TRBJ2-5; the D gene is possibly TRBD2 (6 bases). V lost 2 bases, J lost 1 base, and 14 bases lay in between. This CDR3 has 16 residues. Per the germline V gene, CDR1 is SGHVS and CDR2 is FQNEAQ. CDR3 sequence: CASSLRLRGLQETQYF. The CDR3 nucleotides read TGTGCCAGCAGCTTAAGACTACGGGGACTCCAAGAGACCCAGTACTTC. Together with reference TRBV7-8 and TRBJ2-5, the CDR3 gives the full variable domain: GAGVSQSPRYKVAKRGQDVALRCDPISGHVSLFWYQQALGQGPEFLTYFQNEAQLDKSGLPSDRFFAERPEGSVSTLKIQRTQQEDSAVYLCASSLRLRGLQETQYFGPGTRLLVL.

This rearrangement joins TRBV28 to TRBJ2-2; the D gene could be TRBD1 or TRBD2 (6 bases each). This CDR3 is built from 19 residues. V shed 2 bases and J shed 4 bases, with 23 bases lying between them. The germline CDR1 and CDR2 sequences are MDHEN and SYDVKM. The CDR3 here is CASSLLHPQRGTFTGELFF. CDR3 nucleotides: TGTGCCAGCAGTTTACTTCACCCCCAAAGGGGGACTTTCACCGGGGAGCTGTTTTTT. Looking up the rest from reference TRBV28 and TRBJ2-2 gives the full variable domain: DVKVTQSSRYLVKRTGEKVFLECVQDMDHENMFWYRQDPGLGLRLIYFSYDVKMKEKGDIPEGYSVSREKKERFSLILESASTNQTSMYLCASSLLHPQRGTFTGELFFGEGSRLTVL.

This clonotype occurred many times. The CDR3 DNA follows: TGTGCCAGCAGCCAGGTACAGGGGAACACTGAAGCTTTCTTT. Translation gives CASSQVQGNTEAFF. V gene TRBV6-1 combines with J gene TRBJ1-1; D is possibly TRBD1 (6 bases). From germline, CDR1 is MNHNS and CDR2 SASEGT. This CDR3 is 14 amino acids long. V was clipped by 6 bases and J by 1 base, with 12 bases between them.

This clonotype occurred many times. The chain employs TRBV12-3 or TRBV12-4 and TRBJ1-1; 9 bases fit TRBD1. The CDR3 is 14 residues long. V gave up 3 bases and J gave up 7 bases; unmatched junction bases: 6. In DNA form, the CDR3 reads TGTGCCAGCAGTTTGACAGGGGGATTGAGTGAAGCTTTCTTT. Translating gives CASSLTGGLSEAFF.

CDR3 sequence: CSARSDRADYGYTF. As DNA, the CDR3 is TGCAGTGCTAGATCGGACAGGGCTGATTATGGCTACACCTTC. The J gene is TRBJ1-2, the V gene TRBV20-1; 8 nucleotides line up with TRBD1. Germline loops: CDR1 DFQATT, CDR2 SNEGSKA (reference sequence). This CDR3 has 14 amino acids. After removal of 2 bases from V and 5 bases from J, the junction contained 7 bases not matched to a gene.

This clonotype has just a few counts. This rearrangement joins TRBV14 to TRBJ1-6, with D uncertain. This CDR3 contains 15 residues. V was trimmed by 0 bases and J by 7 bases, leaving 10 bases between them. The V gene's germline CDR1 is SGHDN and CDR2 FVKESK. The CDR3 protein is CASSQDLGPNSPLHF. The CDR3 nucleotides read TGTGCCAGCAGCCAAGATTTGGGTCCCAATTCACCCCTCCACTTT.

This clonotype was seen many times. The V gene is TRBV15, the J gene TRBJ2-3, with D perhaps given as TRBD1 or TRBD2 (5 bases each). The CDR3 spans 15 residues. With 0 bases removed from V and 2 bases from J, the gap between germline ends came to 9 bases. Germline V gene lookup returns CDR1 LNHNV and CDR2 YYDKDF (reference sequence). This chain's CDR3 is CATSRDGADTDTQYF. The CDR3 bases are TGTGCCACCAGCAGAGACGGGGCGGACACAGATACGCAGTATTTT.

This clonotype showed up many times. This CDR3 is CASSFGPGLQQETQYF. DNA for the CDR3: TGTGCCAGCAGTTTTGGGCCGGGACTCCAACAAGAGACCCAGTACTTC. This rearrangement joins TRBV12-3 or TRBV12-4 to TRBJ2-5, with D perhaps TRBD2 (6 bases). V lost 3 bases to trimming and J lost 2 bases, with 16 bases between them. The CDR3 extends over 16 amino acids.

This clonotype appeared a few times. The J gene is TRBJ2-1, the V gene TRBV28; possible D gene TRBD1, 6 bases. The CDR3 contains 15 residues. Per the germline V gene, CDR1 is MDHEN and CDR2 is SYDVKM. V was shortened by 3 bases and J by 3 bases, with 12 bases between the two germline ends. The CDR3: CASSLTGHNYNEQFF. DNA for the CDR3: TGTGCCAGCAGTTTGACGGGACACAACTACAATGAGCAGTTCTTC.

The chain has TRBV20-1 and TRBJ1-5; D may be TRBD1 (6 bases). V dropped 1 base and J dropped 4 bases, with 14 bases sitting between them. CDR1 is DFQATT, CDR2 SNEGSKA, per germline (reference sequence). The CDR3 loop spans 15 amino acids. The CDR3 region is CSARGGPRWNQPQHF. The CDR3 DNA sequence: TGCAGTGCTAGAGGGGGGCCGCGTTGGAATCAGCCCCAGCATTTT.

This clonotype was picked up many times. The chain links TRBV5-1 to TRBJ2-3, with a tentative D call TRBD1 (5 bases). V was pared by 0 bases and J by 0 bases, with 11 bases between. This CDR3 region has 16 residues. Looked up from germline, CDR1 is SGHRS and CDR2 is YFSETQ. The CDR3 loop is CASSLDGQTSTDTQYF. CDR3 bases: TGCGCCAGCAGCTTGGACGGACAAACTAGCACAGATACGCAGTATTTT. Supplemented by reference TRBV5-1 and TRBJ2-3, the full variable domain reads KAGVTQTPRYLIKTRGQQVTLSCSPISGHRSVSWYQQTPGQGLQFLFEYFSETQRNKGNFPGRFSGRQFSNSRSEMNVSTLELGDSALYLCASSLDGQTSTDTQYFGPGTRLTVL.

The chain is built from TRBV3-1 and TRBJ2-7; tentatively, D is TRBD2 (5 bases). CDR1 LGHDT and CDR2 YNNKEL come from the germline V gene (reference sequence). This CDR3 has 19 residues. Written as DNA, the CDR3 is TGTGCCTGCAGTTTTGTCCTACGGGGTCTAACGGGGTCCTATGGGGAGCAGTACGTC. This translates into CACSFVLRGLTGSYGEQYV.

This clonotype was seen many times. The V gene is TRBV6-5, the J gene TRBJ1-1; no reliable D call. The germline V gene encodes CDR1 MNHEY and CDR2 SVGAGI. The CDR3 is 15 residues long. Trimming cost V 3 bases and J 1 base, with 12 bases left between them. The CDR3 nucleotides read TGTGCCAGCAGTTATTCCCCCCATGGGAACACTGAAGCTTTCTTT. It codes for CASSYSPHGNTEAFF.

This clonotype showed up many times. The chain uses TRBV7-8 and TRBJ2-1, with a weak D call TRBD2 (5 bases). V dropped 5 bases and J dropped 6 bases, with 14 bases sitting between them. CDR1 is SGHVS and CDR2 is FQNEAQ in the germline V gene. The CDR3 has 14 amino acids. The CDR3 nucleotides read TGTGCCAGCAGCATAGGGAGACACTCCAATGAGCAGTTCTTC. It translates to CASSIGRHSNEQFF.

V usage is TRBV29-1 and J usage is TRBJ2-7; D gene unclear. The CDR3 runs 12 residues. Germline CDR1 reads SQVTM; CDR2 reads ANQGSEA. V shed 7 bases and J shed 3 bases, with 13 bases lying between them. The CDR3 spells CSARGSVYEQYF. CDR3 bases: TGCAGCGCCCGAGGTTCAGTCTACGAGCAGTACTTC.

The table lists this clonotype with a few counts. This rearrangement joins TRBV4-1 to TRBJ2-3; 7 positions agree with TRBD1. J was trimmed by 5 bases and V by 4 bases; bases with no gene match: 15. The germline gives CDR1 MGHRA, CDR2 YSYEKL. The CDR3 contains 17 residues. CDR3 sequence reads: CASSPVRDSQNRDTQYF. CDR3 sequence (DNA): TGCGCCAGCAGCCCAGTAAGGGACAGCCAAAACCGAGATACGCAGTATTTT.

This clonotype was recorded at least ten times. V is TRBV3-1 and J is TRBJ2-2, with TRBD2 as a possible D gene (6 bases). The CDR3 covers 17 residues. The V and J ends lost 7 bases and 3 bases respectively, with 21 bases between them. In germline, CDR1 is LGHDT, CDR2 YNNKEL (reference sequence). CDR3 amino acids: CASKLGTGTWDTGELFF. CDR3 in DNA: TGTGCCAGCAAACTAGGAACCGGGACTTGGGACACCGGGGAGCTGTTTTTT.

This clonotype was seen a few times. The genes are TRBV15 and TRBJ2-1; TRBD2 agrees at 10 bases. The germline V gene encodes CDR1 LNHNV and CDR2 YYDKDF (reference sequence). V lost 5 bases, J lost 7 bases, and 11 bases stayed unmatched. The CDR3 is 16 amino acids. CDR3 in DNA: TGTGCCACCAGCGGAGGACCTAGCGGGAGTGAGAATGAGCAGTTCTTC. Translation gives CATSGGPSGSENEQFF.

V usage is TRBV28 and J usage is TRBJ2-6, with D unclear. The ends were cut back, 3 bases at V and 0 bases at J, with 6 bases in the middle. There are 15 residues in the CDR3. Germline V lookup: CDR1 MDHEN, CDR2 SYDVKM. The CDR3 protein is CASSFRSSGANVLTF. In nucleotides, the CDR3 is TGTGCCAGCAGTTTTCGGTCCTCTGGGGCCAACGTCCTGACTTTC.

This clonotype was recorded at least ten times. The chain has TRBV7-8 and TRBJ1-5; TRBD1 matches at 8 bases. J was trimmed by 6 bases and V by 1 base; bases with no gene match: 2. The CDR3 spans 14 residues. Germline values: CDR1 SGHVS, CDR2 FQNEAQ. The DNA of the CDR3 is TGTGCCAGCAGCTTAGTAGGGACAGGTCAGCCCCAGCATTTT. It codes for CASSLVGTGQPQHF.

This clonotype came up many times. V usage is TRBV6-1 and J usage is TRBJ1-2; a weak D match, TRBD1 (5 bases). The germline V gene has CDR1 MNHNS and CDR2 SASEGT. The CDR3 totals 14 residues. V lost 5 bases to trimming and J lost 1 base, with 11 bases between them. CDR3 nucleotides: TGTGCCAGCAGTCCGGCCAGGGATAACTATGGCTACACCTTC. Translating gives CASSPARDNYGYTF.

At least ten counts were recorded for this clonotype. The rearrangement links TRBV12-3 or TRBV12-4 to TRBJ2-4, with D possibly called TRBD1 or TRBD2 (5 bases each). Between the trimmed V and J ends, which lost 2 bases and 8 bases, there was a span of 10 bases. The CDR3 length is 13 residues. For the CDR3, the DNA is TGTGCCAGCAGTTTATTCGGGGACGACATTCAGTACTTC. Translated, it gives CASSLFGDDIQYF.

This clonotype was observed many times. The gene calls are TRBV20-1 and TRBJ2-3, with a tentative D call TRBD1 (5 bases). Trimming removed 6 bases at V and 0 bases at J, with 16 bases between. The CDR3 consists of 15 residues. CDR1 is DFQATT, CDR2 SNEGSKA, per germline (reference sequence). The CDR3 here is CSAQAQTASTDTQYF. CDR3 sequence (DNA): TGCAGTGCCCAAGCCCAGACAGCGAGCACAGATACGCAGTATTTT.